These T cell receptor beta chains were read from a single sample in a study of identical twins. TCRdb fed the 5' RACE reads into MiXCR, producing one record per CDR3 protein. The table has some 710,000 distinct CDR3 sequences, over 5% seen once. The sequenced sample was naive T cells sorted from blood. The source of these receptors is a man aged 18 to 35 in good health. CDR3s include the opening cysteine and the closing phenylalanine or tryptophan. A D gene is named only where the DNA matches it firmly. Some rows have no size entry. The others give once, few or many, or a class for an expanded clone.

V gene,D gene,J gene,clone size,CDR3 DNA,CDR3 protein
TRBV5-1,.,TRBJ2-1,.,TGCGCCAGCAGCTTCACGGATAGCTCCTACAATGAGCAGTTCTTC,CASSFTDSSYNEQFF
TRBV24-1,TRBD1,TRBJ1-1,many,TGTGCCACCAGTGATTTGGGGACAGGGGAAGCTTTCTTT,CATSDLGTGEAFF
TRBV7-6,.,TRBJ2-3,many,TGTGCCAGCAGCTTAGAGGGACCAGGAGATACGCAGTATTTT,CASSLEGPGDTQYF
TRBV12-3/TRBV12-4,.,TRBJ2-2,many,TGTGCCAGCAGCCCGTCGGGGGCCGGGGAGCTGTTTTTT,CASSPSGAGELFF
TRBV4-2,.,TRBJ2-3,many,TGTGCCAGCAGCCAAGTTAATAATCCCACAGATACGCAGTATTTT,CASSQVNNPTDTQYF
TRBV20-1,.,TRBJ2-1,many,TGCAGTGCTAGCCCCTTTCGGGGTACTGAGCAGTTCTTC,CSASPFRGTEQFF
TRBV12-3/TRBV12-4,.,TRBJ2-2,many,TGTGCCAGCAGTTTAATCTTCCCAGGGGCGGACACCGGGGAGCTGTTTTTT,CASSLIFPGADTGELFF
TRBV15,.,TRBJ2-7,.,TGTGCCACCAGCAGGCTACGGGGAACAAGCTTCTCCTACGAGCAGTACTTC,CATSRLRGTSFSYEQYF
TRBV29-1,.,TRBJ2-1,many,TGCAGCTCGCTAATCAGGACAAAAGACAATGAGCAGTTCTTC,CSSLIRTKDNEQFF
TRBV7-2,.,TRBJ1-4,many,TGTGCCAGCAGCTCTAGGATGTATGAAAAACTGTTTTTT,CASSSRMYEKLFF
TRBV6-1,TRBD1,TRBJ2-1,many,TGTGCCAGCAGCCACCAGGGGGTCAACAATGAGCAGTTCTTC,CASSHQGVNNEQFF
TRBV7-2,.,TRBJ2-7,.,TGTGCCAGCAGCTTCGAGAGCTCCTACGAGCAGTACTTC,CASSFESSYEQYF
TRBV12-3/TRBV12-4,.,TRBJ2-2,many,TGTGCCAGCAGTTCATCCGGGACCCCCCCCGGGGAGCTGTTTTTT,CASSSSGTPPGELFF
TRBV29-1,TRBD1,TRBJ1-1,many,TGCAGCGTCCCCAGGGGGCCTGAAGCTTTCTTT,CSVPRGPEAFF
TRBV14,.,TRBJ2-2,.,TGTGCCAGCAGCCAAAATCAGGGATTAGCCGGGGAGCTGTTTTTT,CASSQNQGLAGELFF
TRBV7-9,TRBD1,TRBJ2-5,many,TGTGCCAGTAGGAACCGGGACAGTAAAGAGACCCAGTACTTC,CASRNRDSKETQYF
TRBV7-2,.,TRBJ2-7,few,TGTGCCAGCAGGGTGAGGGCAGGGTCGGAGTACGAGCAGTACTTC,CASRVRAGSEYEQYF
TRBV4-1,TRBD1,TRBJ2-7,.,TGCGCCAGCGGCGTGGGGACAGGGTATTACGAGCAGTACTTC,CASGVGTGYYEQYF
TRBV5-1,TRBD2,TRBJ2-5,.,TGCGCCAGCAGCCCGGGGACTAGCGGGAGGGTTGAGACCCAGTACTTC,CASSPGTSGRVETQYF
TRBV27,.,TRBJ2-7,many,TGTGCCAGCAGTCCCGCCGAGCAGTACTTC,CASSPAEQYF
TRBV4-3,.,TRBJ1-3,.,TGCGCCAGCAGCCAAGGCCCAGGACAGCCTGGAAACACCATATATTTT,CASSQGPGQPGNTIYF
TRBV7-2,TRBD1,TRBJ2-7,few,TGTGCCAGCAGCTTAGAGGGGACAGGGAGGCACGAGCAGTACTTC,CASSLEGTGRHEQYF
TRBV9,.,TRBJ2-2,.,TGTGCCAGCAGCGTAGGGCATACGAACACCGGGGAGCTGTTTTTT,CASSVGHTNTGELFF
TRBV30,.,TRBJ2-1,few,TGTGCCTGGAGTGACCTGGCAAAGCAGTTCTTC,CAWSDLAKQFF
TRBV7-2,TRBD2,TRBJ2-5,.,TGTGCCAGCAGCTTTAGGGCAGCGGGAAGTGAGGAGACCCAGTACTTC,CASSFRAAGSEETQYF
TRBV15,TRBD2,TRBJ2-2,many,TGTGCCACCAGCAGACGGACTAGCGCCAACACCGGGGAGCTGTTTTTT,CATSRRTSANTGELFF
TRBV20-1,.,TRBJ2-3,many,TGCAGTGCAAGCCCCCTCGATGGGGCGGGTCCTAGCACAGATACGCAGTATTTT,CSASPLDGAGPSTDTQYF
TRBV9,.,TRBJ2-3,many,TGTGCCAGCAGCGCGGGGGGCTTCACAGATACGCAGTATTTT,CASSAGGFTDTQYF
TRBV12-3/TRBV12-4,.,TRBJ1-5,many,TGTGCCAGCAGTACTGTCCGACAGTCTCGCAGCAATCAGCCCCAGCATTTT,CASSTVRQSRSNQPQHF
TRBV12-3/TRBV12-4,.,TRBJ2-1,few,TGTGCCAGCAGTTTAGGACTAGTTCGTGAGCAGTTCTTC,CASSLGLVREQFF
TRBV7-6,TRBD2,TRBJ2-2,.,TGTGCCAGCAGCCCCCTCCCGGCTAGCGGGAGGCGGGAGCTGTTTTTT,CASSPLPASGRRELFF
TRBV29-1,.,TRBJ2-5,.,TGCAGCGTAGCCGCTATTCAGGGTAATCAAGAGACCCAGTACTTC,CSVAAIQGNQETQYF
TRBV2,.,TRBJ2-7,many,TGTGCCAGCAGTGATCAGCGGGCGAACACCTACGAGCAGTACTTC,CASSDQRANTYEQYF
TRBV29-1,.,TRBJ2-1,many,TGCAGCGTTCCCTCCCGTGGTGAGCAGTTCTTC,CSVPSRGEQFF
TRBV13,TRBD1,TRBJ2-3,few,TGTGCCAGCAGCCCGCATGGGCAGGGGGCTAAAATAGATACGCAGTATTTT,CASSPHGQGAKIDTQYF
TRBV7-2,.,TRBJ2-6,few,TGTGCCGAAGCGCCCGTCCTGACTTTC,CAEAPVLTF
TRBV27,.,TRBJ2-3,many,TGTGCCAGCAAAGACGGAGCCCACACAGATACGCAGTATTTT,CASKDGAHTDTQYF
TRBV12-3/TRBV12-4,.,TRBJ2-1,many,TGTGCCAGCAAACCTGGGTCCTTGTTGGGTGAGCAGTTCTTC,CASKPGSLLGEQFF
TRBV10-3,.,TRBJ1-2,many,TGTGCCATCAGTGAGTCGACTCCGCCGACAGGCGACTACACCTTC,CAISESTPPTGDYTF
TRBV5-1,TRBD2,TRBJ2-1,few,TGCGCCAGCAGCCTGGATGCGGGAGGGCCAGGATCCTACAATGAGCAGTTCTTC,CASSLDAGGPGSYNEQFF
TRBV24-1,.,TRBJ2-6,few,TGTGCCACCAGTGACACAGTGTCTGGGGCCAACGTCCTGACTTTC,CATSDTVSGANVLTF
TRBV4-2,.,TRBJ2-7,few,TGTGCCAGCAGTCCCGAGGAGGCTCCGGGCTCCTACGAGCAGTACTTC,CASSPEEAPGSYEQYF
TRBV28,.,TRBJ2-6,few,TGTGCCAGCAACTGGAAAAGATCTGGGGCCAACGTCCTGACTTTC,CASNWKRSGANVLTF
TRBV29-1,TRBD1,TRBJ2-2,many,TGCAGCGCCGGGGACAGGAACACCGGGGAGCTGTTTTTT,CSAGDRNTGELFF
TRBV6-5,.,TRBJ1-5,.,TGTGCCAGCAGTTACTCGGCAACGGTTCAGCCCCAGCATTTT,CASSYSATVQPQHF
TRBV11-1,TRBD2,TRBJ2-1,many,TGTGCCAGCAGCTTAGCCCGGGGAGATTCGATAGCGGGAGCCTACAATGAGCAGTTCTTC,CASSLARGDSIAGAYNEQFF
TRBV12-3/TRBV12-4,.,TRBJ1-3,many,TGTGCCAGCAGTTCCACAGGAACCAGAAACACCATATATTTT,CASSSTGTRNTIYF
TRBV7-9,TRBD2,TRBJ2-1,.,TGTGCCAGCAGCTTAACTAGCGGGACGACCAATGAGCAGTTCTTC,CASSLTSGTTNEQFF
TRBV4-1,.,TRBJ1-1,.,TGCGCCAGCAGCCAAGCATTTAGTCGGAACACTGAAGCTTTCTTT,CASSQAFSRNTEAFF
TRBV20-1,TRBD2,TRBJ2-7,.,TGCAGTGCGCTCCCGGGAGGGGCCTACGAGCAGTACTTC,CSALPGGAYEQYF
TRBV3-1,.,TRBJ1-4,.,TGTGCCAGCAGCCATCACGCCCGGGGTATTAATGAAAAACTGTTTTTT,CASSHHARGINEKLFF
TRBV4-1,TRBD2,TRBJ2-3,few,TGCGCCAGCAGCCAGGCAGCGGGAGGGGCATACACAGATACGCAGTATTTT,CASSQAAGGAYTDTQYF
TRBV12-5,TRBD2,TRBJ2-1,many,TGTGCTAGTGGGGGGACTAGCGGGCTCAATGAGCAGTTCTTC,CASGGTSGLNEQFF
TRBV7-3,.,TRBJ2-7,.,TGTGCCAGCAGCCCAGGCCCTTTCTCGGAGCAGTACTTC,CASSPGPFSEQYF